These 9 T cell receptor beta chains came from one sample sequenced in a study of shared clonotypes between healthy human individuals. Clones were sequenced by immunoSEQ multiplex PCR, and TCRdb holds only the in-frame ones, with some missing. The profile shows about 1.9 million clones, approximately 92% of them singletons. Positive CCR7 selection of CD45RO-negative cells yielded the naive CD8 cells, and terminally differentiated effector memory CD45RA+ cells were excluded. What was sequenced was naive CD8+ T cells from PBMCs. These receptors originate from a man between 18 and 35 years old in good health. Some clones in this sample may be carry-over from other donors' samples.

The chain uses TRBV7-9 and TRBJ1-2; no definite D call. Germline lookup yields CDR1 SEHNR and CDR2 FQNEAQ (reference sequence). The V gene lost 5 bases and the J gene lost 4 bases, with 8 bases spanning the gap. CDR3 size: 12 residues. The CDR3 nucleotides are TGTGCCAGCAGCGTAGATGGCTATGGCTACACCTTC. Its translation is CASSVDGYGYTF.

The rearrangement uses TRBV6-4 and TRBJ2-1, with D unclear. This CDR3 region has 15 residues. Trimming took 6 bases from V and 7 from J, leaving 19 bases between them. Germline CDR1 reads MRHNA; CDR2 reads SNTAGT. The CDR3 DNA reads TGTGCCAGCAGCGCCACAGCGTTAATCGGGAATGAGCAGTTCTTC. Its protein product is CASSATALIGNEQFF.

The DNA for the CDR3 is TGTGCCAGCAGCGGGGCGGGCCCAAGTGGCGAGCAGTACTTC. As protein: CASSGAGPSGEQYF. The chain joins TRBV27 to TRBJ2-7, with D possibly called TRBD1 or TRBD2 (5 bases each). The V end lost 6 bases, the J end lost 6 bases, and 18 bases lay between the germline ends. The CDR3 is 14 amino acids. Germline assignment: CDR1 MNHEY and CDR2 SMNVEV (reference sequence).

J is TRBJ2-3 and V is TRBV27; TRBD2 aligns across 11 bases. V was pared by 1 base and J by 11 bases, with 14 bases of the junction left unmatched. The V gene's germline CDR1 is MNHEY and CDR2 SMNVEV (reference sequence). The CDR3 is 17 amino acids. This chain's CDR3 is CASSLYPPLAGGWEQYF. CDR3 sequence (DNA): TGTGCCAGCAGTTTATACCCCCCCCTAGCGGGAGGTTGGGAGCAGTATTTT.

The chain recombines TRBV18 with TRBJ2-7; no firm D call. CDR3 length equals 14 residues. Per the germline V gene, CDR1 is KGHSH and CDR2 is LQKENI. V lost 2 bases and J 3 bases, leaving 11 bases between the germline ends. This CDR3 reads CASSPGVSGYEQYF. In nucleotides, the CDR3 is TGTGCCAGCTCACCAGGTGTTTCGGGCTACGAGCAGTACTTC.

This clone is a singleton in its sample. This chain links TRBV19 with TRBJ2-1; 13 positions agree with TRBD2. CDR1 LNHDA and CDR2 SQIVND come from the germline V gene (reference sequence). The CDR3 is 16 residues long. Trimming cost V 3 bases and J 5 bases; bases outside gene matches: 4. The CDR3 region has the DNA TGTGCCAGTAGTATCCGGGGACTAGCGGGAAACAATGAGCAGTTCTTC. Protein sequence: CASSIRGLAGNNEQFF.

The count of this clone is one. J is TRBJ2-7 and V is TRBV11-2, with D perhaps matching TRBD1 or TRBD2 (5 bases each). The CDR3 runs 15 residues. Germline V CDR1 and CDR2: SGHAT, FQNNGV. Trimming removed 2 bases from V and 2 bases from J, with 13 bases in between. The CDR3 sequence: CASSLTPGRTYEQYF. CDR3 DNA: TGTGCCAGCAGCTTAACGCCGGGACGCACCTACGAGCAGTACTTC.

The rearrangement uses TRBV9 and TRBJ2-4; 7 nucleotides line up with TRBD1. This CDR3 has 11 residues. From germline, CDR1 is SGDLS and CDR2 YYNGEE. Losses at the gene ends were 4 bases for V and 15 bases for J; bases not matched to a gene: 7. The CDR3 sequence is CASSPQGSRYF. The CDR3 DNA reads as TGTGCCAGCAGCCCACAGGGGAGTAGGTACTTC.

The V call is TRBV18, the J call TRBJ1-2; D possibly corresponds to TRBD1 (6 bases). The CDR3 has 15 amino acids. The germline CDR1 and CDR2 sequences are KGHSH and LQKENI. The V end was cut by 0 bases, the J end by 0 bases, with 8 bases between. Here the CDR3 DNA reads TGTGCCAGCTCACCACCGGGGGGCCCTAACTATGGCTACACCTTC. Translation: CASSPPGGPNYGYTF. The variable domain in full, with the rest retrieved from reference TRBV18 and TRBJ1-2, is NAGVMQNPRHLVRRRGQEARLRCSPMKGHSHVYWYRQLPEEGLKFMVYLQKENIIDESGMPKERFSAEFPKEGPSILRIQQVVRGDSAAYFCASSPPGGPNYGYTFGSGTRLTVV.